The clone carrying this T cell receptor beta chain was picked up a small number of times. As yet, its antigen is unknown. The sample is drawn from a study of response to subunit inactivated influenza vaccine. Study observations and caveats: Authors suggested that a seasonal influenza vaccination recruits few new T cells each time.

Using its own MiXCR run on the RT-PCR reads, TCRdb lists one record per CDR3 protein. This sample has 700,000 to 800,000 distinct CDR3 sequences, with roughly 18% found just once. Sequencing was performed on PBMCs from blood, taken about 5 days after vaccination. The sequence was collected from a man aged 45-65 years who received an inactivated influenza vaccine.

CDR3 protein: CATSYGTANQPQHF. CDR3 nucleotides: TGTGCCACCAGCTACGGGACGGCTAATCAGCCCCAGCATTTT. This chain connects TRBV15 to TRBJ1-5; D might be TRBD1 (5 bases). The germline V gene encodes CDR1 LNHNV and CDR2 YYDKDF (reference sequence). The V end lost 5 bases, the J end lost 4 bases, and 12 bases lay between the germline ends. The CDR3 consists of 14 residues.